The 17 T cell receptor beta chains presented below share a single source sample, sequenced in a study of blood T cell repertoires in COVID-19. Clones were sequenced by immunoSEQ multiplex PCR, and TCRdb holds only the in-frame ones, with some missing. The sample lists fewer than 70,000 clones, about 90% occurring once. The sequenced material came from peripheral blood. The receptors were sampled from a man aged 35 to 55 with COVID-19, enrolled during active disease.

This clone appeared a single time. The V and J genes are TRBV4-1 and TRBJ1-3; D possibly corresponds to TRBD1 (5 bases). The CDR3 has 15 amino acids. Trimming cost V 3 bases and J 9 bases, with 18 bases left between them. The germline V gene has CDR1 MGHRA and CDR2 YSYEKL. The CDR3 region is CASSQSGVGEGTIYF. The CDR3 nucleotides are TGCGCCAGCAGCCAGAGCGGAGTGGGGGAGGGCACCATATATTTT.

This clone was seen only once. The chain employs TRBV6-4 and TRBJ2-1; tentatively, D is TRBD1 (6 bases). CDR1 is MRHNA and CDR2 is SNTAGT in the germline V gene. V shed 5 bases and J shed 5 bases, with 16 bases lying between them. The CDR3 loop spans 15 amino acids. The CDR3 coding sequence is TGTGCCAGCAGTACATCCCACGGGACAAACAATGAGCAGTTCTTC. It translates to CASSTSHGTNNEQFF.

J is TRBJ1-4 and V is TRBV27, with a possible D match to TRBD1 (6 bases). The CDR3 has 17 residues. V gave up 4 bases and J gave up 7 bases, with 22 bases separating them. Germline V lookup: CDR1 MNHEY, CDR2 SMNVEV (reference sequence). CDR3 amino acids: CASSSGGALDFSEKLFF. CDR3 DNA sequence: TGTGCCAGCAGTTCTGGGGGGGCGCTGGATTTTAGTGAAAAACTGTTTTTT.

This sequence joins TRBV19 and TRBJ2-5; D is unresolved. V lost 4 bases, J lost 4 bases, and 10 bases lay in between. Germline V CDR1 and CDR2: LNHDA, SQIVND (reference sequence). This CDR3 is 13 amino acids long. The CDR3 nucleotides read TGTGCCAGTAGTACCGATGGCGGAGAGACCCAGTACTTC. This codes for CASSTDGGETQYF.

V usage is TRBV4-1 and J usage is TRBJ1-5; no firm D call. This CDR3 spans 18 amino acids. The V gene lost 2 bases and the J gene lost 0 bases, with 17 bases spanning the gap. CDR1 and CDR2 from the germline V gene are MGHRA and YSYEKL. Written as DNA, the CDR3 is TGCGCCAGCAGCCAACTACCTCCGGGAGCCCTTAGCAATCAGCCCCAGCATTTT. Translating gives CASSQLPPGALSNQPQHF.

This clone was counted once. The rearrangement joins TRBV3-1 (or the pseudogene TRBV3-2) to TRBJ2-3, with D uncertain. The CDR3 sequence is 14 residues long. V was clipped by 1 base and J by 0 bases, with 5 bases between them. Germline V CDR1 and CDR2: LGHDT, YNNKEL (reference sequence). Here the CDR3 reads CASSQVSSTDTQYF. In DNA, the CDR3 is TGTGCCAGCAGCCAAGTATCCAGCACAGATACGCAGTATTTT.

This clone was detected once. This CDR3 is CASSPPLGEGAGNTIYF. CDR3 nucleotide sequence: TGTGCCAGCAGTCCCCCCCTGGGCGAAGGCGCTGGAAACACCATATATTTT. The J gene is TRBJ1-3, the V gene TRBV28; D unclear. Trimming stripped 5 bases from V and 2 bases from J, with 19 bases between. CDR1 and CDR2 (germline): MDHEN, SYDVKM. The CDR3 contains 17 residues.

This chain links TRBV6-2 or TRBV6-3 with TRBJ1-6; D is unclear. Trimming pared 0 bases from V and 7 bases from J, leaving 7 bases between. The CDR3 has 14 amino acids. Germline assignment: CDR1 MNHEY and CDR2 SVGEGT. The CDR3 bases are TGTGCCAGCAGTTACTCTCCACAGAATTCACCCCTCCACTTT. Its translation: CASSYSPQNSPLHF.

The CDR3 coding sequence is TGTGCCAGCAGCCAAGAACCCAGGGCAGGCTACACCTTC. It specifies CASSQEPRAGYTF. The rearrangement uses TRBV3-1 (or the pseudogene TRBV3-2) and TRBJ1-2, with D possibly TRBD1 on 5 matching bases. The CDR3 length is 13 residues. Trimming stripped 0 bases from V and 8 bases from J, with 10 bases between. Per germline, CDR1 LGHDT and CDR2 YNNKEL (reference sequence).

This clone was seen a single time. V and J are TRBV11-2 and TRBJ2-1; a possible D gene is TRBD2 (7 bases). Trimming left V 4 bases short and J 3 bases short, with 16 bases between. CDR1 is SGHAT and CDR2 is FQNNGV in the germline V gene. This CDR3 has 16 amino acids. The CDR3 DNA is TGTGCCAGCAGCTCCAGGGGAGGGACCAACTACAATGAGCAGTTCTTC. Protein product: CASSSRGGTNYNEQFF.

The V gene is TRBV9, the J gene TRBJ2-1; TRBD1 matches 10 bases. Unmatched junction bases numbered 7, after V lost 4 bases and J lost 6 bases. There are 15 residues in the CDR3. CDR1 and CDR2 from the germline V gene are SGDLS and YYNGEE. The CDR3: CASSPGTGAINEQFF. Written as DNA, the CDR3 is TGTGCCAGCAGCCCGGGGACAGGGGCCATCAATGAGCAGTTCTTC.

The chain joins TRBV20-1 to TRBJ2-5; 11 nucleotides line up with TRBD2. Unmatched junction bases numbered 5, after V lost 3 bases and J lost 2 bases. The CDR3 is made up of 15 amino acids. Germline CDR1 DFQATT, CDR2 SNEGSKA (reference sequence). CDR3 amino acids: CSASALAGVQETQYF. For the CDR3, the DNA is TGCAGTGCTAGTGCACTAGCGGGGGTTCAAGAGACCCAGTACTTC.

This sequence joins TRBV5-4 and TRBJ2-3; 12 nucleotides match TRBD2. There are 15 residues in the CDR3. V dropped 4 bases and J dropped 6; count of bases not matched to a gene: 6. Looked up from germline, CDR1 is SGHNT and CDR2 is YYREEE (reference sequence). The DNA of the CDR3 is TGTGCCAGCAGCCCTAGCGGGGGGGCAGGGGATACGCAGTATTTT. Its translation is CASSPSGGAGDTQYF.

This chain links TRBV5-1 with TRBJ1-4; 9 bases are shared with TRBD1. Germline CDR1 and CDR2: SGHRS and YFSETQ. Trimming took 3 bases from V and 4 from J; bases not matched to a gene: 7. This CDR3 is 16 amino acids long. The CDR3 DNA is TGCGCCAGCAGCTCCGGGGGGACAGGGAATAATGAAAAACTGTTTTTT. Its translation is CASSSGGTGNNEKLFF.

The chain couples TRBV27 to TRBJ2-7, with D uncertain. Between the trimmed V and J ends, which lost 2 bases and 6 bases, there was a span of 5 bases. The germline V gene has CDR1 MNHEY and CDR2 SMNVEV (reference sequence). CDR3 length: 11 residues. CDR3 nucleotide sequence: TGTGCCAGCAGTTTAGGCTCCGAGCAGTACTTC. This codes for CASSLGSEQYF.

This clone has just a few counts. The rearrangement joins TRBV19 to TRBJ1-4; D is ambiguous. CDR3 length equals 15 residues. Trimming cost V 1 base and J 7 bases, with 13 bases left between them. The germline V gene encodes CDR1 LNHDA and CDR2 SQIVND (reference sequence). This chain's CDR3 is CASSIGAVTSEKLFF. In DNA, the CDR3 is TGTGCCAGTAGTATAGGTGCGGTTACGAGTGAAAAACTGTTTTTT.

The chain links TRBV28 to TRBJ2-4, with 8 positions matching TRBD1. J lost 1 base, V lost 5 bases, and 4 bases had no gene match. CDR1 is MDHEN, CDR2 SYDVKM, per germline. The CDR3 totals 15 residues. The CDR3 DNA follows: TGTGCCAGCAGTCCTCAGGGGGCGGCCAAAAACATTCAGTACTTC. It is translated as CASSPQGAAKNIQYF.